The 30 T cell receptor beta chains reported below all come from one sample, sequenced in a study of radiotherapy plus CTLA-4 blockade in lung cancer. Only in-frame clones appear in the TCRdb table, and some are missing; sequencing was by immunoSEQ multiplex PCR. Of tens of thousands of clones listed, over 75% are singletons. The sequenced sample was peripheral blood, obtained from a patient treated with radiotherapy plus ipilimumab. The receptor set was obtained from a human donor with non-small cell lung cancer whose response to radiotherapy plus ipilimumab could not be evaluated.

The chain couples TRBV7-2 to TRBJ2-3; possible D gene TRBD2, 6 bases. The germline V gene has CDR1 SGHTA and CDR2 FQGNSA. The CDR3 is 15 residues long. The V end was cut by 1 base, the J end by 3 bases, with 11 bases between. The CDR3 sequence is CASSLVRDSTDTQYF. The CDR3 coding sequence is TGTGCCAGCAGCTTAGTCCGGGACTCTACAGATACGCAGTATTTT.

The chain has TRBV19 and TRBJ2-7, with 10 bases aligning to TRBD1. V gave up 6 bases and J gave up 7 bases; unmatched junction bases: 6. The germline V gene encodes CDR1 LNHDA and CDR2 SQIVND (reference sequence). The CDR3 has 13 amino acids. The CDR3 bases are TGTGCCAGTAGCGACAGGGGGCCCGATGAGCAGTACTTC. Protein sequence: CASSDRGPDEQYF.

The V call is TRBV4-1, the J call TRBJ2-5; D gene unclear. The germline CDR1 and CDR2 sequences are MGHRA and YSYEKL. The CDR3 contains 13 residues. Trimming removed 2 bases at V and 0 bases at J, with 4 bases between. CDR3 region: CASSQNNQETQYF. The CDR3 nucleotides read TGCGCCAGCAGCCAAAACAACCAAGAGACCCAGTACTTC.

The rearrangement joins TRBV7-2 to TRBJ2-1; TRBD1 is a possible D gene (6 bases). Trimming removed 3 bases at V and 9 bases at J, with 15 bases between. From germline, CDR1 is SGHTA and CDR2 FQGNSA. There are 14 residues in the CDR3. CDR3 sequence reads: CASSFYRDKGEQFF. The CDR3 DNA follows: TGTGCCAGCAGCTTTTACCGGGACAAGGGTGAGCAGTTCTTC.

The chain couples TRBV6-6 to TRBJ1-2; D is undetermined. There are 14 residues in the CDR3. CDR1 and CDR2 from the germline V gene are MNHNY and SVGAGI (reference sequence). V lost 0 bases and J 6 bases, leaving 11 bases between the germline ends. Written as DNA, the CDR3 is TGTGCCAGCAGTTACTCGTCAGGCTATGATGGCTACACCTTC. Residues: CASSYSSGYDGYTF.

The chain uses TRBV7-9 and TRBJ2-1, with D possibly TRBD2 on 5 matching bases. The V end was cut by 1 base, the J end by 10 bases, with 5 bases between. CDR1 and CDR2 from the germline V gene are SEHNR and FQNEAQ (reference sequence). CDR3 length equals 11 residues. The CDR3 region has the DNA TGTGCCAGCAGCTTAGAGCGGGAGCAGTTCTTC. Its translation is CASSLEREQFF.

The chain couples TRBV5-4 to TRBJ1-2; D is undetermined. The CDR3 extends over 12 amino acids. CDR1 SGHNT and CDR2 YYREEE come from the germline V gene (reference sequence). V was shortened by 3 bases and J by 5 bases, with 8 bases between the two germline ends. The CDR3 DNA is TGTGCCAGCAGCTCCGACATTTATGGCTACACCTTC. It yields the protein CASSSDIYGYTF.

The chain joins TRBV28 to TRBJ1-2; TRBD1 matches 10 bases. CDR1 MDHEN and CDR2 SYDVKM come from the germline V gene. This CDR3 region has 15 residues. V was pared by 4 bases and J by 5 bases, with 7 bases of the junction left unmatched. The CDR3 sequence: CASSSRTGGRYGYTF. The CDR3 DNA sequence: TGTGCCAGCAGTTCTCGGACAGGGGGAAGGTATGGCTACACCTTC.

The V gene is TRBV2, the J gene TRBJ2-7; no definite D call. CDR1 is SNHLY and CDR2 is FYNNEI in the germline V gene. This CDR3 comprises 12 residues. Trimming removed 1 base from V and 6 bases from J, with 7 bases in between. The CDR3 sequence is CASSEVTGEQYF. The DNA of the CDR3 is TGTGCCAGCAGTGAAGTAACTGGCGAGCAGTACTTC.

The chain combines TRBV29-1 with TRBJ1-1; D ambiguous. CDR1 and CDR2 from the germline V gene are SQVTM and ANQGSEA. There are 10 residues in the CDR3. The V end lost 5 bases, the J end lost 3 bases, and 4 bases lay between the germline ends. In DNA form, the CDR3 reads TGCAGCGTTCGGTACACTGAAGCTTTCTTT. This sequence encodes CSVRYTEAFF.

This chain links TRBV4-2 with TRBJ1-5; no definite D call. The V end lost 0 bases, the J end lost 5 bases, and 11 bases lay between the germline ends. The CDR3 loop spans 15 amino acids. The germline gives CDR1 LGHNA, CDR2 YNFKEQ. CDR3 sequence (DNA): TGTGCCAGCAGCCAAGACGGATTGGGAGATCAGCCCCAGCATTTT. The encoded protein is CASSQDGLGDQPQHF.

The V and J genes are TRBV28 and TRBJ1-5; TRBD1 agrees at 8 bases. The germline V gene encodes CDR1 MDHEN and CDR2 SYDVKM. This CDR3 is 17 amino acids long. Unmatched junction bases numbered 11, after V lost 5 bases and J lost 2 bases. The CDR3, as DNA: TGTGCCAGCAGTCGGCCCTCAGGGGGCCTGGGCAATCAGCCCCAGCATTTT. Translated: CASSRPSGGLGNQPQHF.

CDR3 loop: CASSERQGNQPQHF. The DNA for the CDR3 is TGTGCCAGCAGTGAAAGGCAGGGCAATCAGCCCCAGCATTTT. The chain is built from TRBV6-1 and TRBJ1-5; no definite D call. The germline V gene has CDR1 MNHNS and CDR2 SASEGT. The CDR3 totals 14 residues. Trimming took off 2 bases at V and 2 bases at J, with 7 bases between the two ends.

The chain has TRBV7-8 and TRBJ2-7; D is possibly TRBD1 (5 bases). The V gene's germline CDR1 is SGHVS and CDR2 FQNEAQ. The CDR3 loop spans 14 amino acids. Deletions cut 5 bases from V and 4 bases from J, with 15 bases between. CDR3 coding DNA: TGTGCCAGCAGCAACCCAAGGGGCGCATACGAGCAGTACTTC. It yields the protein CASSNPRGAYEQYF. The variable domain in full, with the rest retrieved from reference TRBV7-8 and TRBJ2-7, is GAGVSQSPRYKVAKRGQDVALRCDPISGHVSLFWYQQALGQGPEFLTYFQNEAQLDKSGLPSDRFFAERPEGSVSTLKIQRTQQEDSAVYLCASSNPRGAYEQYFGPGTRLTVT.

The chain combines TRBV7-6 with TRBJ2-5, with D maybe TRBD2 (6 bases). Germline V CDR1 and CDR2: SGHVS, FNYEAQ. The CDR3 has 15 residues. Trimming left V 6 bases short and J 1 base short, with 15 bases between. The CDR3 DNA reads TGTGCCAGCAGTGGGGGGAACACCCCCCAAGAGACCCAGTACTTC. Protein: CASSGGNTPQETQYF.

J is TRBJ2-3 and V is TRBV25-1, with 7 bases lining up with TRBD1. V shed 5 bases and J 2 bases; nucleotides not matched to a gene: 7. The CDR3 consists of 15 residues. Germline values: CDR1 MGHDK, CDR2 SYGVNS. DNA for the CDR3: TGTGCCAGCAGTTTAACAGACAGGGACACAGATACGCAGTATTTT. This gives the protein CASSLTDRDTDTQYF.

The genes are TRBV5-6 and TRBJ2-7; no definite D call. The ends were cut back, 4 bases at V and 6 bases at J, with 14 bases in the middle. Germline V gene lookup returns CDR1 SGHDT and CDR2 YYEEEE. The CDR3 spans 13 residues. CDR3 coding DNA: TGTGCCAGCAGCACCAGACTCCTAGGCGAGCAGTACTTC. Translated: CASSTRLLGEQYF.

This clone appeared once. The chain carries TRBV28 and TRBJ2-1; 7 positions agree with TRBD2. The CDR3 is made up of 14 amino acids. With V trimmed by 8 bases and J by 7 bases, 11 bases remained unmatched. CDR1 is MDHEN, CDR2 SYDVKM, per germline. Here the CDR3 DNA reads TGTGCCAGCTCGGGGGGAGGAGGGACTAATGAGCAGTTCTTC. Its translation is CASSGGGGTNEQFF.

The rearrangement uses TRBV6-1 and TRBJ2-1, with 9 bases aligning to TRBD2. V dropped 4 bases and J dropped 7; count of bases not matched to a gene: 11. The CDR3 is made up of 16 amino acids. Germline loops: CDR1 MNHNS, CDR2 SASEGT. The CDR3 is CASSAALAGKVNEQFF. The DNA of the CDR3 is TGTGCCAGCAGTGCCGCGCTAGCGGGAAAAGTAAATGAGCAGTTCTTC.

This clone was counted a single time. The rearrangement uses TRBV7-8 and TRBJ1-5, with D tentatively TRBD1 (5 bases). This CDR3 is built from 14 residues. Trimming removed 1 base from V and 5 bases from J, with 9 bases in between. CDR1 and CDR2 (germline): SGHVS, FQNEAQ. The CDR3 loop is CASSLGTTHQPQHF. The CDR3, as DNA: TGTGCCAGCAGCTTAGGGACAACACATCAGCCCCAGCATTTT.

Concerning this clone itself: One end of the junction varies from germline; a read error may be responsible. The chain joins TRBV28 to TRBJ2-7; D gene uncertain. This CDR3 contains 11 residues. Germline V gives CDR1 MDHEN, CDR2 SYDVKM. In DNA, the CDR3 is TGTGCCAGCAGTACCTGGGTACAGTGGGACTTC. Translation: CASSTWVQWDF.

The rearrangement links TRBV5-6 to TRBJ2-7, with a possible D match to TRBD1 (5 bases). The CDR3 loop spans 14 amino acids. V shed 4 bases and J shed 3 bases, with 14 bases lying between them. Germline CDR1 and CDR2: SGHDT and YYEEEE. CDR3 bases: TGTGCCAGCAGCGAAGACAGCCTGAGCTACGAGCAGTACTTC. This encodes CASSEDSLSYEQYF.

The chain joins TRBV19 to TRBJ2-1; 8 bases map to TRBD2. Unmatched junction bases numbered 5, after V lost 4 bases and J lost 0 bases. CDR1 and CDR2 from the germline V gene are LNHDA and SQIVND (reference sequence). CDR3 length: 16 amino acids. The CDR3 is CASSTSSGSSYNEQFF. The CDR3 nucleotides read TGTGCCAGTAGTACTTCTAGCGGGTCCTCCTACAATGAGCAGTTCTTC.

The chain employs TRBV4-3 and TRBJ2-1; D unclear. CDR3 length: 19 amino acids. V lost 0 bases, J lost 8 bases, and 26 bases lay in between. The germline V gene has CDR1 LGHNA and CDR2 YSLEER. The CDR3 nucleotides are TGCGCCAGCAGCCAAGATGCCCCCCTTTTTAACCCTCCAGGCGATGAGCAGTTCTTC. Translating gives CASSQDAPLFNPPGDEQFF.

The chain recombines TRBV4-1 with TRBJ1-3, with D unresolved. CDR3 length equals 13 residues. V was shortened by 2 bases and J by 4 bases, with 6 bases between the two germline ends. The germline V gene has CDR1 MGHRA and CDR2 YSYEKL. As DNA, the CDR3 is TGCGCCAGCAGCCAACTCGAGGGAAACACCATATATTTT. Translating gives CASSQLEGNTIYF.

The gene calls are TRBV29-1 and TRBJ2-7, with 8 bases aligning to TRBD1. The CDR3 totals 12 residues. Looked up from germline, CDR1 is SQVTM and CDR2 is ANQGSEA. V lost 6 bases to trimming and J lost 6 bases; unmatched junction nucleotides: 7. The CDR3 reads CSVGQGSVEQYF. CDR3 DNA sequence: TGCAGCGTAGGACAGGGATCGGTCGAGCAGTACTTC.

The gene calls are TRBV27 and TRBJ1-5, with 8 bases lining up with TRBD1. Germline V CDR1 and CDR2: MNHEY, SMNVEV (reference sequence). The junction had 8 bases not matched to a gene; V was cut back by 8 bases and J by 11 bases. The CDR3 sequence is 12 residues long. The CDR3 spells CASGTGPWSQHF. In DNA, the CDR3 is TGTGCCAGCGGGACAGGCCCGTGGTCCCAGCATTTT.

The genes are TRBV7-2 and TRBJ2-7; 7 bases match TRBD1. The germline CDR1 and CDR2 sequences are SGHTA and FQGNSA. With V trimmed by 4 bases and J by 5 bases, 8 bases remained unmatched. This CDR3 comprises 14 residues. The CDR3 DNA follows: TGTGCCAGCAGCTCTAGACAGGGTAGCCACGAGCAGTACTTC. Translated, it gives CASSSRQGSHEQYF.

This clone came up once. The V gene is TRBV5-1, the J gene TRBJ2-5, with 12 positions matching TRBD2. Germline V gives CDR1 SGHRS, CDR2 YFSETQ. This CDR3 is 15 amino acids long. The trim removed 0 bases at V and 5 bases at J, leaving 2 bases unmatched. For the CDR3, the DNA is TGCGCCAGCAGCTTGGAGGGACTAGCGGGTGAGACCCAGTACTTC. Translation: CASSLEGLAGETQYF.

In the case of this clone: At the DNA level, this CDR3 is encoded by other sequences in the same sample as well. DNA of the CDR3: TGTGCCAGCAGCAGATACAGGGGGCTCGCCGTCAAAGGGGAGACCCAGTACTTC. Its protein product is CASSRYRGLAVKGETQYF. V usage is TRBV27 and J usage is TRBJ2-5; 9 bases line up with TRBD1. The CDR3 covers 18 residues. Trimming cost V 6 bases and J 5 bases; bases outside gene matches: 19. The germline gives CDR1 MNHEY, CDR2 SMNVEV (reference sequence).